The 31 T cell receptor beta chains below come from one sample, sequenced in a study of blood T cell repertoires in COVID-19. The repertoire was sequenced with immunoSEQ multiplex PCR; TCRdb's copy has only in-frame clones and lacks some. The profile shows more than 85,000 clones, around 80% of them singletons. Sequencing was carried out using peripheral blood. The source of these receptors is a man older than 75 with acute or convalescent COVID-19.

This clone appeared a few times. The chain combines TRBV3-1 (or the pseudogene TRBV3-2) with TRBJ2-2; 9 bases agree with TRBD2. Trimming removed 4 bases from V and 2 bases from J; junction bases left unmatched: 5. This CDR3 region has 16 residues. Germline assignment: CDR1 LGHDT and CDR2 YNNKEL (reference sequence). CDR3 protein: CASSRTSGSNTGELFF. CDR3 nucleotide sequence: TGTGCCAGCAGCCGTACTAGCGGGTCCAACACCGGGGAGCTGTTTTTT.

The J gene is TRBJ2-1, the V gene TRBV3-1 (or the pseudogene TRBV3-2); TRBD2 might be the D (6 bases). CDR1 LGHDT and CDR2 YNNKEL come from the germline V gene (reference sequence). This CDR3 has 14 amino acids. The ends were cut back, 4 bases at V and 15 bases at J, with 22 bases in the middle. The CDR3 bases are TGTGCCAGCAGCCGGGAAGGAACCGGGACTTTAGCGTTCTTC. It specifies CASSREGTGTLAFF.

This clone was seen once. This chain uses TRBV6-2 or TRBV6-3 with TRBJ2-5; 9 bases align to TRBD1. V dropped 2 bases and J dropped 7; count of bases not matched to a gene: 11. Germline loops: CDR1 MNHEY, CDR2 SVGEGT. The CDR3 sequence is 16 residues long. The DNA of the CDR3 is TGTGCCAGCAGTTACCTAAATCCGGGACAGGGTGGGACCCAGTACTTC. Translated: CASSYLNPGQGGTQYF.

The V and J genes are TRBV20-1 and TRBJ2-7, with unresolved D. The V end was cut by 3 bases, the J end by 0 bases, with 12 bases between. Looked up from germline, CDR1 is DFQATT and CDR2 is SNEGSKA (reference sequence). The CDR3 runs to 14 residues. The CDR3 here is CSASVQRSSYEQYF. DNA for the CDR3: TGCAGTGCTAGTGTTCAAAGGAGCTCCTACGAGCAGTACTTC.

The CDR3 DNA follows: TGTGCCAGCAGGTCCGGGACAGGGGGAAATCAGCCCCAGCATTTT. Its translation: CASRSGTGGNQPQHF. The rearrangement joins TRBV6-5 to TRBJ1-5; 11 bases fit TRBD1. The CDR3 length is 15 residues. Germline CDR1 MNHEY, CDR2 SVGAGI. V shed 6 bases and J 4 bases; nucleotides not matched to a gene: 5.

The genes are TRBV6-1 and TRBJ1-6; TRBD1 is a possible D gene (6 bases). Germline V gene data show CDR1 as MNHNS and CDR2 as SASEGT. V dropped 2 bases and J dropped 0 bases, with 11 bases sitting between them. The CDR3 extends over 17 amino acids. The CDR3 is CASSERGGSSYNSPLHF. The CDR3 DNA is TGTGCCAGCAGTGAAAGAGGGGGAAGCTCCTATAATTCACCCCTCCACTTT.

The chain employs TRBV5-1 and TRBJ1-1; the match to TRBD1 covers 12 bases. There are 16 residues in the CDR3. The germline V gene has CDR1 SGHRS and CDR2 YFSETQ. V was clipped by 0 bases and J by 4 bases; unmatched bases: 4. CDR3 amino acids: CASSLAGTGGLTEAFF. CDR3 DNA sequence: TGCGCCAGCAGCTTGGCCGGGACAGGGGGCCTCACTGAAGCTTTCTTT.

The gene calls are TRBV28 and TRBJ1-5, with D unresolved. The CDR3 extends over 12 amino acids. Germline V gene sequence: CDR1 MDHEN, CDR2 SYDVKM. Between the trimmed V and J ends, which lost 7 bases and 5 bases, there was a span of 9 bases. CDR3 loop: CASTGTYQPQHF. In DNA form, the CDR3 reads TGTGCCAGCACCGGTACCTATCAGCCCCAGCATTTT.

CDR3 sequence reads: CATSREAGDTQYF. CDR3 coding DNA: TGTGCCACCAGCAGAGAAGCAGGCGATACGCAGTATTTT. The V and J genes are TRBV15 and TRBJ2-3; D is undetermined. The germline V and J ends were trimmed by 0 bases and 6 bases, with 7 bases remaining between them. Per germline, CDR1 LNHNV and CDR2 YYDKDF (reference sequence). The CDR3 has 13 residues.

The V and J genes are TRBV6-2 or TRBV6-3 and TRBJ2-3, with D possibly TRBD1 on 5 matching bases. Germline V lookup: CDR1 MNHEY, CDR2 SVGEGT. This CDR3 is 15 amino acids long. Trimming pared 6 bases from V and 0 bases from J, leaving 13 bases between. This CDR3 reads CASSGDRPSTDTQYF. The CDR3 DNA is TGTGCCAGCAGCGGAGACAGACCAAGCACAGATACGCAGTATTTT.

V usage is TRBV5-4 and J usage is TRBJ1-2; TRBD1 might be the D (5 bases). CDR3 size: 13 residues. V was shortened by 4 bases and J by 4 bases, with 11 bases between the two germline ends. Germline V lookup: CDR1 SGHNT, CDR2 YYREEE (reference sequence). The CDR3 DNA reads TGTGCCAGCAGCCCTCGGGACTCCTATGGCTACACCTTC. The encoded protein is CASSPRDSYGYTF.

The CDR3 DNA follows: TGCGCCAGCAGCCTACAGGAGAACGAGCAGTACTTC. It encodes CASSLQENEQYF. The chain recombines TRBV5-1 with TRBJ2-7; possible D gene TRBD1, 5 bases. Trimming cost V 4 bases and J 5 bases, with 10 bases left between them. CDR1 and CDR2 from the germline V gene are SGHRS and YFSETQ. The CDR3 loop spans 12 amino acids.

The chain links TRBV7-9 to TRBJ1-3, with D tentatively TRBD1 (5 bases). This CDR3 contains 15 residues. Germline loops: CDR1 SEHNR, CDR2 FQNEAQ (reference sequence). Trimming pared 5 bases from V and 0 bases from J, leaving 11 bases between. The CDR3 sequence is CASSPGFGSGNTIYF. In DNA form, the CDR3 reads TGTGCCAGCAGCCCAGGGTTTGGCTCTGGAAACACCATATATTTT. The full variable domain, in which reference TRBV7-9 and TRBJ1-3 provide the parts outside the CDR3, is DTGVSQNPRHKITKRGQNVTFRCDPISEHNRLYWYRQTLGQGPEFLTYFQNEAQLEKSRLLSDRFSAERPKGSFSTLEIQRTEQGDSAMYLCASSPGFGSGNTIYFGEGSWLTVV.

This CDR3 is CATSDGDRVGTEAFF. The CDR3, as DNA: TGTGCCACCAGTGATGGGGACAGGGTAGGCACTGAAGCTTTCTTT. This chain uses TRBV24-1 with TRBJ1-1; 9 nucleotides agree with TRBD1. V lost 3 bases, J lost 4 bases, and 5 bases stayed unmatched. In germline, CDR1 is KGHDR, CDR2 SFDVKD. This CDR3 has 15 residues.

This chain uses TRBV6-6 with TRBJ1-1; D remains unclear. Deletions cut 0 bases from V and 7 bases from J, with 6 bases between. This CDR3 is built from 12 residues. Germline loops: CDR1 MNHNY, CDR2 SVGAGI (reference sequence). The CDR3: CASSYSAVEAFF. The CDR3 nucleotides are TGTGCCAGCAGTTACTCGGCAGTTGAAGCTTTCTTT.

The gene calls are TRBV28 and TRBJ1-5, with 9 bases that match TRBD1. Germline lookup yields CDR1 MDHEN and CDR2 SYDVKM. V lost 5 bases to trimming and J lost 5 bases; unmatched junction nucleotides: 10. The CDR3 contains 16 residues. CDR3 sequence (DNA): TGTGCCAGCAGTCATGCCCCCCGGACAGGGGATCAGCCCCAGCATTTT. It translates to CASSHAPRTGDQPQHF.

The rearrangement links TRBV5-1 to TRBJ2-2, with D possibly matching TRBD2 (6 bases). CDR3 size: 13 residues. V was pared by 0 bases and J by 7 bases, with 7 bases between. In germline, CDR1 is SGHRS, CDR2 YFSETQ. The CDR3 protein is CASSLAGVGELFF. CDR3 in DNA: TGCGCCAGCAGCTTGGCGGGGGTCGGGGAGCTGTTTTTT.

The rearrangement uses TRBV19 and TRBJ2-1; D is uncertain. The CDR3 length is 16 residues. Germline CDR1 is LNHDA and CDR2 is SQIVND (reference sequence). The ends were cut back, 3 bases at V and 0 bases at J, with 12 bases in the middle. CDR3 nucleotides: TGTGCCAGTAGTATCTCGTCTCTCAGCTCCTACAATGAGCAGTTCTTC. It encodes CASSISSLSSYNEQFF. The full variable domain, its missing parts supplied by reference TRBV19 and TRBJ2-1, is DGGITQSPKYLFRKEGQNVTLSCEQNLNHDAMYWYRQDPGQGLRLIYYSQIVNDFQKGDIAEGYSVSREKKESFPLTVTSAQKNPTAFYLCASSISSLSSYNEQFFGPGTRLTVL.

V gene TRBV11-3 combines with J gene TRBJ2-1, with a possible D match to TRBD2 (5 bases). Germline V CDR1 and CDR2: SGHNT, YENEEA. V lost 1 base and J 7 bases, leaving 14 bases between the germline ends. This CDR3 region has 15 residues. Here the CDR3 reads CASSLAGGSWNEQFF. In nucleotides, the CDR3 is TGTGCCAGCAGCTTAGCAGGTGGGAGCTGGAATGAGCAGTTCTTC.

The chain uses TRBV28 and TRBJ1-2; 7 bases are shared with TRBD1. Germline V gene sequence: CDR1 MDHEN, CDR2 SYDVKM. This CDR3 comprises 13 residues. V dropped 6 bases and J dropped 4; count of bases not matched to a gene: 5. In nucleotides, the CDR3 is TGTGCCAGCAGCCAGGGACAGATCTATGGCTACACCTTC. Translating gives CASSQGQIYGYTF.

The chain recombines TRBV11-2 with TRBJ2-7; D gene ambiguous. The V gene's germline CDR1 is SGHAT and CDR2 FQNNGV. The CDR3 is 12 residues long. The ends were cut back, 4 bases at V and 0 bases at J, with 4 bases in the middle. CDR3 sequence: CASSSSSYEQYF. The CDR3 DNA sequence: TGTGCCAGCAGCTCCAGCTCCTACGAGCAGTACTTC.

CDR3 in DNA: TGTGCCTGGAGTCAACCTCAGGGTCCTGGGGCCAACGTCCTGACTTTC. The encoded protein is CAWSQPQGPGANVLTF. V and J are TRBV30 and TRBJ2-6; D perhaps matches TRBD1 (5 bases). Germline V gene lookup returns CDR1 GTSNPN and CDR2 SVGIG (reference sequence). The CDR3 runs to 16 residues. The V end was cut by 2 bases, the J end by 2 bases, with 13 bases between. The full variable domain, with the rest looked up from reference TRBV30 and TRBJ2-6, is SQTIHQWPATLVQPVGSPLSLECTVEGTSNPNLYWYRQAAGRGLQLLFYSVGIGQISSEVPQNLSASRPQDRQFILSSKKLLLSDSGFYLCAWSQPQGPGANVLTFGAGSRLTVL.

This clone was counted between two and nine times. The chain is built from TRBV7-2 and TRBJ2-7, with 9 bases lining up with TRBD1. V lost 3 bases to trimming and J lost 4 bases; unmatched junction nucleotides: 4. The germline V gene has CDR1 SGHTA and CDR2 FQGNSA. The CDR3 is 14 amino acids. CDR3 amino acids: CASSFTGGGYEQYF. For the CDR3, the DNA is TGTGCCAGCAGCTTTACAGGGGGCGGGTACGAGCAGTACTTC.

The chain combines TRBV25-1 with TRBJ2-5; D ambiguous. The CDR3 covers 14 residues. Germline V lookup: CDR1 MGHDK, CDR2 SYGVNS. V was pared by 1 base and J by 1 base, with 7 bases between. CDR3 in amino acids: CASSESRVQETQYF. The CDR3 DNA sequence: TGTGCCAGCAGTGAATCAAGAGTCCAAGAGACCCAGTACTTC.

J is TRBJ1-1 and V is TRBV6-4; no firm D call. V gave up 8 bases and J gave up 2 bases, with 12 bases separating them. Per the germline V gene, CDR1 is MRHNA and CDR2 is SNTAGT. This CDR3 is built from 13 residues. CDR3 residues: CASRREGNTEAFF. CDR3 DNA: TGTGCCAGCCGCCGGGAGGGAAACACTGAAGCTTTCTTT.

V is TRBV7-2 and J is TRBJ2-7; weak D call: TRBD2 (5 bases). With 2 bases removed from V and 0 bases from J, the gap between germline ends came to 11 bases. Germline V gene data show CDR1 as SGHTA and CDR2 as FQGNSA. This CDR3 comprises 15 residues. The CDR3 nucleotides read TGTGCCAGCAGCTTAAGCGGAACCACCTCCTACGAGCAGTACTTC. Residues: CASSLSGTTSYEQYF.

The chain has TRBV6-5 and TRBJ1-2; 7 bases match TRBD1. Germline-derived CDR1 and CDR2 are MNHEY and SVGAGI. J was trimmed by 8 bases and V by 6 bases; bases with no gene match: 9. CDR3 size: 13 residues. The CDR3 here is CASSLTGFGGYTF. CDR3 nucleotide sequence: TGTGCCAGCAGCTTGACAGGGTTTGGGGGCTACACCTTC.

V and J are TRBV28 and TRBJ1-2; D is ambiguous. The V end lost 7 bases, the J end lost 0 bases, and 15 bases lay between the germline ends. This CDR3 is 15 amino acids long. Germline CDR1 MDHEN, CDR2 SYDVKM. DNA for the CDR3: TGTGCCAGCACCCGTGGGCCCTTAGCTAACTATGGCTACACCTTC. Amino acids: CASTRGPLANYGYTF.

In this sample, this clone turned up a few times. The chain joins TRBV4-1 to TRBJ1-1; 10 positions agree with TRBD1. The CDR3 extends over 16 amino acids. The germline V gene encodes CDR1 MGHRA and CDR2 YSYEKL. V lost 6 bases, J lost 3 bases, and 10 bases stayed unmatched. The CDR3: CASRREPTGGYTEAFF. The CDR3, as DNA: TGCGCCAGCAGGAGGGAACCGACAGGGGGCTACACTGAAGCTTTCTTT.

The rearrangement uses TRBV19 and TRBJ1-1; no clear D. The CDR3 is made up of 15 amino acids. The ends were cut back, 1 base at V and 0 bases at J, with 9 bases in the middle. CDR1 is LNHDA, CDR2 SQIVND, per germline (reference sequence). CDR3 protein: CASSIVPGLNTEAFF. The CDR3 bases are TGTGCCAGTAGTATAGTTCCAGGATTGAACACTGAAGCTTTCTTT.

The V and J genes are TRBV28 and TRBJ2-5; tentatively, D is TRBD2 (6 bases). Trimming shortened V by 10 bases and J by 2 bases, and 11 bases separated the two germline ends. The germline V gene has CDR1 MDHEN and CDR2 SYDVKM. This CDR3 region has 12 residues. For the CDR3, the DNA is TGTGCCACCGGACTAAAGCAAGAGACCCAGTACTTC. It encodes CATGLKQETQYF.